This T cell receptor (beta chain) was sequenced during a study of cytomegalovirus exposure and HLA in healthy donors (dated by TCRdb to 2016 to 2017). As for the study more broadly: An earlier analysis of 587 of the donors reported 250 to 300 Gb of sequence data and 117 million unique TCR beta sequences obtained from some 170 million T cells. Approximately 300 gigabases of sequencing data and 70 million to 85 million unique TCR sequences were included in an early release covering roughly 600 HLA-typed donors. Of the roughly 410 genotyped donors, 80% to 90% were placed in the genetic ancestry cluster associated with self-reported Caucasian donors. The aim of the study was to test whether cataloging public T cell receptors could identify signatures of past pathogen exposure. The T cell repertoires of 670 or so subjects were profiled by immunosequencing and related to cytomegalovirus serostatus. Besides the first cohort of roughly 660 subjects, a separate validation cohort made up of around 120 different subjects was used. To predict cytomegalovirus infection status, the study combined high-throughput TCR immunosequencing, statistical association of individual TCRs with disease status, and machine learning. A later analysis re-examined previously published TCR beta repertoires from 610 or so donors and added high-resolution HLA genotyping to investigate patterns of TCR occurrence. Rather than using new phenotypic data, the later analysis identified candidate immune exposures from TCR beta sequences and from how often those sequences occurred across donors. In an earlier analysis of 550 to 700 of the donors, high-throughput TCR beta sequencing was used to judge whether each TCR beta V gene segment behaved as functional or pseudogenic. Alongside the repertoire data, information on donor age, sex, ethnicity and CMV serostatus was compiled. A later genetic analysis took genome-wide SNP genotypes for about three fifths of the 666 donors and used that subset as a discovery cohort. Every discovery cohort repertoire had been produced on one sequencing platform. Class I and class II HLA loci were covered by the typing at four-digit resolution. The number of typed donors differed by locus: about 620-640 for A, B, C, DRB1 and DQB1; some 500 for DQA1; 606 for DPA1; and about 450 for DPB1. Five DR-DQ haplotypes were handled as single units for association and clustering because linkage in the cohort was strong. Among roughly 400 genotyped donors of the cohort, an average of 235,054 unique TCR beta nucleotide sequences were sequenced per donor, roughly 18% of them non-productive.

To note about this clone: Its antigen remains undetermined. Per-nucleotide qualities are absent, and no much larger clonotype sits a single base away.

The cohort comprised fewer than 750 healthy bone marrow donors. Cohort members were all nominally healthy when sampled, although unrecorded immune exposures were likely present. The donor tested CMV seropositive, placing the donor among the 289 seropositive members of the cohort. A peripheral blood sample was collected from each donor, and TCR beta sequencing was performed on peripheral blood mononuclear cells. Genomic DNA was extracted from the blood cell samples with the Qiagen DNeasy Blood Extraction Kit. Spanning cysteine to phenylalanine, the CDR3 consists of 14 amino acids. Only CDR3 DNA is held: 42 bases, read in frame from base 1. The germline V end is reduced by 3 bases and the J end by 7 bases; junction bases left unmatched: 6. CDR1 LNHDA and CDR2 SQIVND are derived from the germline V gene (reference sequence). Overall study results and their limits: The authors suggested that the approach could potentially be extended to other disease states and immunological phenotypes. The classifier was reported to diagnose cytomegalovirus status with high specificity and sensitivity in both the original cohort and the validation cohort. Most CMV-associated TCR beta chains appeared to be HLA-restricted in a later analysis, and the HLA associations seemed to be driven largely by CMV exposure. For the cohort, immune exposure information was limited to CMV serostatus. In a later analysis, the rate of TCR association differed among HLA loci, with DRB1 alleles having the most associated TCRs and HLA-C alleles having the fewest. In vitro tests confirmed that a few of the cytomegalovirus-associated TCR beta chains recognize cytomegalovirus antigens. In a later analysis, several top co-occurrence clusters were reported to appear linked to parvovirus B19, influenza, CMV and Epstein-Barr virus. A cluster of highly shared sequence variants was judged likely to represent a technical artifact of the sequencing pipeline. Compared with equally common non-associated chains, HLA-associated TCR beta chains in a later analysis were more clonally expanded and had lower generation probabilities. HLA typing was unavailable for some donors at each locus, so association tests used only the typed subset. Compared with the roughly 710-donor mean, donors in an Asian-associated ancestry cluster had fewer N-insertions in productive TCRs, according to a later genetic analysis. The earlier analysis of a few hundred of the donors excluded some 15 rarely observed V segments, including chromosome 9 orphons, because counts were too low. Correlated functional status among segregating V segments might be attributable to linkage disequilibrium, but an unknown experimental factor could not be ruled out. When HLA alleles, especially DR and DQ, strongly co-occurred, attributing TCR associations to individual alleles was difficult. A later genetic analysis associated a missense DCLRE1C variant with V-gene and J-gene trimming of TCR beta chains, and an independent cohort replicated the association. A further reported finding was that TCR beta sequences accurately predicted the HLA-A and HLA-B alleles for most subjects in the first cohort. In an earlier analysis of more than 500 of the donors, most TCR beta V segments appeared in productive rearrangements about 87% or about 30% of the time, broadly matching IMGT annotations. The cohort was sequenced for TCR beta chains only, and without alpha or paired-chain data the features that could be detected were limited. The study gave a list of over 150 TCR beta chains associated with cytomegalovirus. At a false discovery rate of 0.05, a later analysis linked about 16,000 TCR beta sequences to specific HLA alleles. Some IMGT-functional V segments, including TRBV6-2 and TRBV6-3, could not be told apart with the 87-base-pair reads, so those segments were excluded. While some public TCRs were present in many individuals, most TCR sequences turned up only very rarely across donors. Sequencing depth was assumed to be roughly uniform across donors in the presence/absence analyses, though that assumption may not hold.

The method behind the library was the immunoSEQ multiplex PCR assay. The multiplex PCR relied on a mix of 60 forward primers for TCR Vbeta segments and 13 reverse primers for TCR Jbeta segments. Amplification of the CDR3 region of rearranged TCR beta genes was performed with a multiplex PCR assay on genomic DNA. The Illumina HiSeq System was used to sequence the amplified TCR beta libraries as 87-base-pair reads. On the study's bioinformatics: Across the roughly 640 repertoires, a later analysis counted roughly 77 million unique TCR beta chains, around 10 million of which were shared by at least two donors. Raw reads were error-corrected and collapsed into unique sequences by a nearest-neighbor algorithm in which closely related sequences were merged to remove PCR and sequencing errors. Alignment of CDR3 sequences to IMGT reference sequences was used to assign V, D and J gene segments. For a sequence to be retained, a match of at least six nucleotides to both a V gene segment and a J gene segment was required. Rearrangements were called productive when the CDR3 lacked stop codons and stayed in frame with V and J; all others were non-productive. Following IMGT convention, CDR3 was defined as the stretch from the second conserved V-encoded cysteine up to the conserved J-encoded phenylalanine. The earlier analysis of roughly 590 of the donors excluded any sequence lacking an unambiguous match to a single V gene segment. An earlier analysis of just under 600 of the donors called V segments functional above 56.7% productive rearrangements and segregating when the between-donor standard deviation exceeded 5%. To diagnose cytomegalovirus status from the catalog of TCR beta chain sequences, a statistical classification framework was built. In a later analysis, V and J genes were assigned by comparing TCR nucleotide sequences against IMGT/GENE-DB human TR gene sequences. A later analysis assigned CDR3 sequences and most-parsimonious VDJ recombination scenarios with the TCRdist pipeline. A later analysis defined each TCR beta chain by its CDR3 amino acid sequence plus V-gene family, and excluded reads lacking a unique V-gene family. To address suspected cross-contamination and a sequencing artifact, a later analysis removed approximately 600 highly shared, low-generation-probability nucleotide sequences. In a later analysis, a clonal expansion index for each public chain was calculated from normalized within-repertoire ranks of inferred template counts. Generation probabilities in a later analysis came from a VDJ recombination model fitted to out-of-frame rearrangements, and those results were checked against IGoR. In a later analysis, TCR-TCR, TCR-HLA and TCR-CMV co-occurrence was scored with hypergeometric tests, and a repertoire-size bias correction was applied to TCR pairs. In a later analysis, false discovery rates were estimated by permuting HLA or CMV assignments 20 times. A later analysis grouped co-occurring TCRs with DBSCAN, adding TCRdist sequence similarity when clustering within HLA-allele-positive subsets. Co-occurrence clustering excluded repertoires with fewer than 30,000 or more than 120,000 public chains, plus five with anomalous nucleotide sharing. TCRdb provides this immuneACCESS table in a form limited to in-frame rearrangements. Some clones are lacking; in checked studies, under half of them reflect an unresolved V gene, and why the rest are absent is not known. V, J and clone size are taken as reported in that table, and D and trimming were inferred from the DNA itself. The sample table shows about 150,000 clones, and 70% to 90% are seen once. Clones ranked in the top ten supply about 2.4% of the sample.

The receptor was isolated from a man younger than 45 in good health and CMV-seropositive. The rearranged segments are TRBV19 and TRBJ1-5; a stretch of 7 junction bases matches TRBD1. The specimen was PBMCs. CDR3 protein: CASSIDREEQPQHF. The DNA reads TGTGCCAGTAGTATCGACAGGGAGGAACAGCCCCAGCATTTT.